This T cell receptor (beta chain) was identified during a study of blood T cell repertoires in COVID-19. Turning to the study itself: In each case, the material was cDNA or gDNA derived from T cells, B-cell-depleted T cells, or PBMCs.

Study processing details: For nucleated cells, counts were estimated from reference gene primer amplification. Sequencing was performed with immunoSEQ multiplex PCR; in TCRdb, only in-frame clones are kept and a portion is missing. Clone size and V and J calls were adopted from that table, with D and trimming inferred from the DNA. The sample lists some 200,000 clones, more than 70% occurring once. Germline V gene lookup returns CDR1 MRHNA and CDR2 SNTAGT. V was pared by 3 bases and J by 6 bases, with 11 bases between. CDR3 size: 14 residues. The rearrangement joins TRBV6-4 to TRBJ1-4; the D gene is possibly TRBD1 (5 bases). Sample: peripheral blood. The receptor was isolated from a woman aged 55-70 years with acute or convalescent COVID-19. The CDR3 sequence: CASSEYGGDEKLFF. The CDR3 DNA follows: TGTGCCAGCAGTGAATACGGGGGGGATGAAAAACTGTTTTTT.